This paragraph reports one TCR beta chain. Clones were read by immunoSEQ multiplex PCR, and TCRdb kept only the in-frame ones, dropping some. The repertoire holds 200,000 to 300,000 clones, with approximately 85% as singletons. Trimming stripped 6 bases from V and 8 bases from J, with 13 bases between. The CDR3 loop spans 12 amino acids. This sample stems from a study of blood T cell repertoires in COVID-19. At the level of the study: Samples taken during acute and convalescent COVID-19 were collected in the United States, Italy and Spain. T cells, B-cell-depleted T cells, or PBMCs supplied cDNA or gDNA.

This clonotype originated in a woman in her fifties or sixties with active or convalescent COVID-19. The chain recombines TRBV12-3 or TRBV12-4 with TRBJ1-1; D unresolved. The sequencing sample was made of peripheral blood. CDR3 loop: CASRKEQTEAFF. CDR3 bases: TGTGCCAGCAGAAAGGAGCAAACGGAAGCTTTCTTT.